This TCR beta chain was documented in a study of CD8 T cells in Susac syndrome. As concerns this clonotype: The antigen remains undetermined.

The study's findings and limits: A relatively small number of individuals underwent TCR sequencing and HLA analysis.

CDR1 and CDR2 (germline): MNHEY, SVGEGT. Trimming removed 0 bases at V and 2 bases at J, with 16 bases between. This CDR3 has 18 residues. Reverse transcription used about 0.45 to 1 ug RNA and random hexamers. With immunoSEQ multiplex PCR, TCR beta CDR3 was amplified across 54 Vbeta and 13 Jbeta. TCRdb passed the immunoSEQ multiplex PCR reads through MiXCR, listing each CDR3 protein once. The repertoire holds roughly 120,000 distinct CDR3 sequences, 90% to 96% seen once, with approximately 0.092% in the top ten. The sequence was obtained from a human donor in good health. This chain connects TRBV6-2 or TRBV6-3 to TRBJ2-2; D remains unclear. The material sequenced was CD4+ T cells from PBMCs. The CDR3 coding sequence is TGTGCCAGCAGTTACTCGTCCGAGGCTTCCCATAACACCGGGGAGCTGTTTTTT. Its translation is CASSYSSEASHNTGELFF.